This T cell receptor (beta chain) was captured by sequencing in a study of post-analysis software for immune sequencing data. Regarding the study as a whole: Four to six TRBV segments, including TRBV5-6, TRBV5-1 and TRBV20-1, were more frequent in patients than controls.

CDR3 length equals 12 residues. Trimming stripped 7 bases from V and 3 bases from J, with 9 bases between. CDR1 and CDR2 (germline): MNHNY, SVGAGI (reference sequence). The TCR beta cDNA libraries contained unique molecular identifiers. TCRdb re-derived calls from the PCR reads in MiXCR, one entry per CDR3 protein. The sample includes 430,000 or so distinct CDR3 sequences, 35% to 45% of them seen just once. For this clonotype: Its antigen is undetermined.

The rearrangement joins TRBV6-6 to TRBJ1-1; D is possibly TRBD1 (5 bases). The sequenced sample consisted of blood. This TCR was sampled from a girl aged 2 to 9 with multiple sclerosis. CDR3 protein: CASTVGDTEAFF. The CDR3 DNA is TGTGCCAGCACGGTGGGGGACACTGAAGCTTTCTTT.